The text below deals with one T cell receptor beta chain. Described time point: persistent/refractory GD, antithyroid drugs over 5 years with positive TRAb. Scientists built the TCR library using RNA that was extracted from PBMCs. According to the study, TCR beta libraries were built with iRepertoire HTBI primers and CDR3-region Arm-PCR. TCRdb ran MiXCR on the multiplex PCR reads and lists one entry per CDR3 protein. The data show roughly 400,000 distinct CDR3 sequences, around 20% seen once. This CDR3 spans 17 amino acids. Per germline, CDR1 SEHNR and CDR2 FQNEAQ (reference sequence). Deletions cut 5 bases from V and 0 bases from J, with 14 bases between. The source of the sample is a study of regulatory T cells in long-lasting Graves disease.

This sequence originates from a female donor with Graves disease. Source: peripheral blood mononuclear cells (PBMCs), taken when the disease was refractory, from a patient treated with antithyroid drugs. The V gene is TRBV7-9, the J gene TRBJ2-6; the D gene is possibly TRBD1 (5 bases). Written as DNA, the CDR3 is TGTGCCAGCAGCCAAGATCAAAGGGGCTCTGGGGCCAACGTCCTGACTTTC. It codes for CASSQDQRGSGANVLTF.